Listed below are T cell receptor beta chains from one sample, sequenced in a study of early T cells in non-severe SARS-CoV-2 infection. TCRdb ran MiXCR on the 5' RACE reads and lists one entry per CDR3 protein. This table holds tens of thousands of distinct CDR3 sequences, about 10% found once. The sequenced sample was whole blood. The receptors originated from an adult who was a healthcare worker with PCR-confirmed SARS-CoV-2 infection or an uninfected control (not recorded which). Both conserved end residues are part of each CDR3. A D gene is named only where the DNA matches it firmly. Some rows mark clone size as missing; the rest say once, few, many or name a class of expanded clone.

CDR3nt: TGTGCCAGCAGCTCCTCCCTACTAGCGGGAGGCGAGGGAGTTTACGAGCAGTACTTC
CDR3aa: CASSSSLLAGGEGVYEQYF
j_gene: TRBJ2-7
d_gene: TRBD2
abundance: many
v_gene: TRBV6-2/TRBV6-3

CDR3nt: TGTGCCATCAGGGGGGGGAGAGCAGGAGAGACCCAGTACTTC
CDR3aa: CAIRGGRAGETQYF
j_gene: TRBJ2-5
d_gene: TRBD2
abundance: NA
v_gene: TRBV10-3

CDR3nt: TGTGCCACCAGTGAACCACAGGTATATGACTATGGCTACACCTTC
CDR3aa: CATSEPQVYDYGYTF
j_gene: TRBJ1-2
d_gene: NA
abundance: NA
v_gene: TRBV24-1

CDR3nt: TGTGCCAGCAGCCAATCTCTCGACTGGGGCGATACGCAGTATTTT
CDR3aa: CASSQSLDWGDTQYF
j_gene: TRBJ2-3
d_gene: NA
abundance: many
v_gene: TRBV4-2

CDR3nt: TGTGCCAGCAGTTACTTTGGACAGAAATACGAGCAGTACTTC
CDR3aa: CASSYFGQKYEQYF
j_gene: TRBJ2-7
d_gene: NA
abundance: NA
v_gene: TRBV6-2/TRBV6-3

CDR3nt: TGTGCCATCAGTGAGGGACAGGGAAGGAACACTGAAGCTTTCTTT
CDR3aa: CAISEGQGRNTEAFF
j_gene: TRBJ1-1
d_gene: TRBD1
abundance: many
v_gene: TRBV10-3

CDR3nt: TGTGCCAGCAGCCAAGGTGACAGGAACACTGAAGCTTTCTTT
CDR3aa: CASSQGDRNTEAFF
j_gene: TRBJ1-1
d_gene: NA
abundance: many
v_gene: TRBV3-1

CDR3nt: TGTGCCAGCAGCTTAACGACTGGCTCCTACAATGAGCAGTTCTTC
CDR3aa: CASSLTTGSYNEQFF
j_gene: TRBJ2-1
d_gene: NA
abundance: many
v_gene: TRBV7-2

CDR3nt: TGTGCCAGCCGGGACAGGGTGTACCAAGAGACCCAGTACTTC
CDR3aa: CASRDRVYQETQYF
j_gene: TRBJ2-5
d_gene: TRBD1
abundance: many
v_gene: TRBV6-6

CDR3nt: TGTGCCTGGCTTTCGGGGACGACACCCCTCCACTTT
CDR3aa: CAWLSGTTPLHF
j_gene: TRBJ1-6
d_gene: NA
abundance: NA
v_gene: TRBV30

CDR3nt: TGTGCCAGCAGTGAAGTCAGGGGTCAGCCCCAGCATTTT
CDR3aa: CASSEVRGQPQHF
j_gene: TRBJ1-5
d_gene: NA
abundance: many
v_gene: TRBV2

CDR3nt: TGTGCCAGCAGCTTACAGACAGGGGTGGGCATTCAGTACTTC
CDR3aa: CASSLQTGVGIQYF
j_gene: TRBJ2-4
d_gene: TRBD1
abundance: many
v_gene: TRBV7-3

CDR3nt: TGTGCCAGCAGCTCCCGGACAGGGGGCTTCGTAGGCTACACCTTC
CDR3aa: CASSSRTGGFVGYTF
j_gene: TRBJ1-2
d_gene: TRBD1
abundance: few
v_gene: TRBV9

CDR3nt: TGTGCCAGCAGCGGACTAGTTTACGAGCAGTACTTC
CDR3aa: CASSGLVYEQYF
j_gene: TRBJ2-7
d_gene: TRBD2
abundance: many
v_gene: TRBV7-9

CDR3nt: TGTGCCATCAGTGAGTCTTTAGGCAAAACTAACTATGGCTACACCTTC
CDR3aa: CAISESLGKTNYGYTF
j_gene: TRBJ1-2
d_gene: NA
abundance: many
v_gene: TRBV10-3

CDR3nt: TGTGCCAGCAATTCTCCCCCACAGGGGAAAGCTTTCTTT
CDR3aa: CASNSPPQGKAFF
j_gene: TRBJ1-1
d_gene: TRBD1
abundance: many
v_gene: TRBV7-9

CDR3nt: TGTGCCAGCAGCCCGCTAGACAGGGAGGGCTATGGCTACACCTTC
CDR3aa: CASSPLDREGYGYTF
j_gene: TRBJ1-2
d_gene: TRBD1
abundance: few
v_gene: TRBV3-1

CDR3nt: TGTGCCAGCAGCCACGTGTTAGGGACGGCTAAAGAGACCCAGTACTTC
CDR3aa: CASSHVLGTAKETQYF
j_gene: TRBJ2-5
d_gene: NA
abundance: few
v_gene: TRBV6-1

CDR3nt: TGTGCCAGCAGCCAAGGTCTGGGGGCAAACGAGCAGTACTTC
CDR3aa: CASSQGLGANEQYF
j_gene: TRBJ2-7
d_gene: NA
abundance: many
v_gene: TRBV4-2

CDR3nt: TGTGCAACCTCTTACATCAGCCCGAGCACAGATACGCAGTATTTT
CDR3aa: CATSYISPSTDTQYF
j_gene: TRBJ2-3
d_gene: NA
abundance: many
v_gene: TRBV27

CDR3nt: TGTGCCAGCAGCTTCGACCTAGCGGGAGGGCATAATGAGCAGTTCTTC
CDR3aa: CASSFDLAGGHNEQFF
j_gene: TRBJ2-1
d_gene: TRBD2
abundance: few
v_gene: TRBV7-2

CDR3nt: TGTGCCAGCAGACTGGACAGATACAATGAGCAGTTCTTC
CDR3aa: CASRLDRYNEQFF
j_gene: TRBJ2-1
d_gene: NA
abundance: many
v_gene: TRBV12-3/TRBV12-4